This passage covers 8 T cell receptor beta chains from one sample sequenced in a study of human versus mouse CDR3 diversity and MHC coevolution (TCRdb year 2017). The library was prepared using the immunoSEQ multiplex PCR assay. This is the immuneACCESS table as TCRdb keeps it, with only in-frame sequences that have V and J called. A part of the clones is gone; compared with another copy, unresolved V genes explain less than half, and the rest is unexplained. The sample records roughly 80,000 clones, around 95% of which are singletons. The top ten clones comprise 1.3% of the sample. What was sequenced was naive CD4+ T cells from blood. Taken with the paper, the label for cell subset or site translates to: CD45RO-negative CD62L-positive naive CD4 T cells. The receptors were gathered from a person aged 25 to 75 in good health.

This clone was detected only once. This chain uses TRBV5-1 with TRBJ2-3, with D possibly TRBD1 on 6 matching bases. Trimming took off 2 bases at V and 2 bases at J, with 15 bases between the two ends. The CDR3 spans 16 residues. The germline V gene has CDR1 SGHRS and CDR2 YFSETQ. CDR3 bases: TGCGCCAGCAGCTTCCGTCGACAGGAAGACACAGATACGCAGTATTTT. This codes for CASSFRRQEDTDTQYF.

This clone was seen a single time. The chain is built from TRBV4-3 and TRBJ1-2; D is ambiguous. Germline V gene sequence: CDR1 LGHNA, CDR2 YSLEER. V dropped 1 base and J dropped 1 base, with 7 bases sitting between them. The CDR3 totals 14 residues. DNA of the CDR3: TGCGCCAGCAGCCAAGCAGAAATTAACTATGGCTACACCTTC. It specifies CASSQAEINYGYTF.

The chain carries TRBV9 and TRBJ2-1, with 8 bases matching TRBD2. Trimming cost V 0 bases and J 2 bases; bases outside gene matches: 7. Germline V lookup: CDR1 SGDLS, CDR2 YYNGEE. The CDR3 loop spans 17 amino acids. CDR3 in DNA: TGTGCCAGCAGCGTAGACATCGGGAGGGCGGCCTACAATGAGCAGTTCTTC. It specifies CASSVDIGRAAYNEQFF. Drawing the rest from reference TRBV9 and TRBJ2-1, the complete variable domain is DSGVTQTPKHLITATGQRVTLRCSPRSGDLSVYWYQQSLDQGLQFLIQYYNGEERAKGNILERFSAQQFPDLHSELNLSSLELGDSALYFCASSVDIGRAAYNEQFFGPGTRLTVL.

The chain carries TRBV5-1 and TRBJ2-1; D is unclear. CDR1 is SGHRS and CDR2 is YFSETQ in the germline V gene. The CDR3 is made up of 14 amino acids. Trimming pared 0 bases from V and 5 bases from J, leaving 9 bases between. The CDR3 DNA follows: TGCGCCAGCAGCTTGGTCCAGGATAACAATGAGCAGTTCTTC. Translated, it gives CASSLVQDNNEQFF.

The chain joins TRBV6-4 to TRBJ1-2, with TRBD1 matching over 8 bases. This CDR3 has 15 residues. J lost 4 bases, V lost 4 bases, and 8 bases had no gene match. Germline V gene sequence: CDR1 MRHNA, CDR2 SNTAGT. This CDR3 reads CASSVGTGDPYGYTF. CDR3 DNA: TGTGCCAGCAGTGTTGGGACAGGAGACCCCTATGGCTACACCTTC.

The chain joins TRBV7-2 to TRBJ1-1, with 7 bases fitting TRBD1. With 4 bases clipped from V and 4 bases from J, the junction kept 6 bases outside the gene matches. The germline V gene encodes CDR1 SGHTA and CDR2 FQGNSA. CDR3 length: 14 residues. CDR3 nucleotides: TGTGCCAGCAGCTCCTACAGGGGCGGCACTGAAGCTTTCTTT. It specifies CASSSYRGGTEAFF. The variable domain in full, completed from reference TRBV7-2 and TRBJ1-1, reads GAGVSQSPSNKVTEKGKDVELRCDPISGHTALYWYRQSLGQGLEFLIYFQGNSAPDKSGLPSDRFSAERTGGSVSTLTIQRTQQEDSAVYLCASSSYRGGTEAFFGQGTRLTVV.

This clone appeared once. The gene calls are TRBV29-1 and TRBJ1-2, with 7 nucleotides matching TRBD1. V lost 3 bases to trimming and J lost 0 bases; unmatched junction nucleotides: 1. The CDR3 is made up of 13 amino acids. CDR1 and CDR2 (germline): SQVTM, ANQGSEA. The CDR3 loop reads CSVEGQTNYGYTF. CDR3 in DNA: TGCAGCGTTGAGGGACAGACTAACTATGGCTACACCTTC.

The DNA of the CDR3 is TGTGCCAGCTCACGTACGGACAGGGCCATCTATGGCTACACCTTC. It is translated as CASSRTDRAIYGYTF. This sequence joins TRBV18 and TRBJ1-2, with 8 nucleotides matching TRBD1. The V gene's germline CDR1 is KGHSH and CDR2 LQKENI. Losses at the gene ends were 4 bases for V and 4 bases for J; bases not matched to a gene: 8. This CDR3 is built from 15 residues.